The subject of this entry is one T cell receptor beta chain. The data belong to a study of blood T cell repertoires in COVID-19. Study details: Acute and convalescent COVID-19 specimens originated in the United States, Italy and Spain. PBMCs, B-cell-depleted T cells, or T cells were the source of the cDNA or gDNA that made up the material.

Original processing notes: Counts of nucleated cells, estimated from reference gene primer amplification, were obtained. Sequencing used immunoSEQ multiplex PCR; TCRdb keeps in-frame clones, though not all of them. The V and J calls and clone size come from that table; D and trimming were worked out from the DNA. Of 250,000 to 300,000 clones in the sample, about nine tenths were seen once. V was pared by 7 bases and J by 3 bases, with 17 bases between. Germline lookup yields CDR1 MDHEN and CDR2 SYDVKM. The CDR3 has 15 residues. The clonotype originates from an older woman with acute or convalescent COVID-19. The genes are TRBV28 and TRBJ2-3; TRBD1 is a possible D gene (6 bases). Sequencing used peripheral blood. As DNA, the CDR3 is TGTGCCAGCACAGCTTGGGGGCTCGGGACAGATACGCAGTATTTT. Protein product: CASTAWGLGTDTQYF.